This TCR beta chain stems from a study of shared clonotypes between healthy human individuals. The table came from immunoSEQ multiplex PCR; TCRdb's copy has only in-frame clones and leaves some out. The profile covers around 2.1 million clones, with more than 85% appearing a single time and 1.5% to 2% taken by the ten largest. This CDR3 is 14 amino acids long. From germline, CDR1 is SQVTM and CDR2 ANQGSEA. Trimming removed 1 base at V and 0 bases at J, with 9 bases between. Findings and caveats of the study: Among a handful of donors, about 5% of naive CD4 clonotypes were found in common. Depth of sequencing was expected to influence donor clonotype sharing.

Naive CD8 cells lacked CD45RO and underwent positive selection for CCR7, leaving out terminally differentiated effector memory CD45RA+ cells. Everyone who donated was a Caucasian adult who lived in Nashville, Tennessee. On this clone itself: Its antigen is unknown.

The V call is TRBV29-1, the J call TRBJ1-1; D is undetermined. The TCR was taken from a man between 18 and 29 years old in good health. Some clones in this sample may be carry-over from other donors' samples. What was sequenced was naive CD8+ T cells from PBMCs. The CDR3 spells CSVEGRLLNTEAFF. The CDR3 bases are TGCAGCGTTGAAGGAAGGCTTTTGAACACTGAAGCTTTCTTT. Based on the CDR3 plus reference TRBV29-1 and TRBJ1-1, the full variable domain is SAVISQKPSRDICQRGTSLTIQCQVDSQVTMMFWYRQQPGQSLTLIATANQGSEATYESGFVIDKFPISRPNLTFSTLTVSNMSPEDSSIYLCSVEGRLLNTEAFFGQGTRLTVV.